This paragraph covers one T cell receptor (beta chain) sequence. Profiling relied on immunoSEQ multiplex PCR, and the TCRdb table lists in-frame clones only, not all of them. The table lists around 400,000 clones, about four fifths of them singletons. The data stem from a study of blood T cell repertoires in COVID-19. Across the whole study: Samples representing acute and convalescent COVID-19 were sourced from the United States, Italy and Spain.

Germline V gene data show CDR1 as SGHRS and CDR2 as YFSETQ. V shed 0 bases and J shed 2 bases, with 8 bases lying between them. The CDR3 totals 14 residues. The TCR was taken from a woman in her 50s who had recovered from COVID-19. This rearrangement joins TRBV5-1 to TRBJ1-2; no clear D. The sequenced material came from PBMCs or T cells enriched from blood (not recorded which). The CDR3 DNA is TGCGCCAGCAGCTTGGGTGACGGGAACTATGGCTACACCTTC. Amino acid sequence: CASSLGDGNYGYTF.